What follows is one TCR beta chain and its context. The sample comes from a study of sequential checkpoint blockade in melanoma. Method: immunoSEQ multiplex PCR; TCRdb's copy keeps in-frame clones and lacks some. The sample gives under 20,000 clones, 70% to 80% of which show up once; approximately 40% is in the top ten. V lost 4 bases and J 1 base, leaving 11 bases between the germline ends. The CDR3 covers 15 residues. CDR1 and CDR2 from the germline V gene are MNHEY and SVGAGI. Regarding treatment: randomized to nivolumab then ipilimumab (arm A) or the reverse (arm B). None of the patients previously received DNA-damaging chemotherapy. Sorted cells were live CD3+CD8+, lacking CD19 and CD56, from PBMCs.

This rearrangement joins TRBV6-5 to TRBJ1-5; D is undetermined. The sequences come from CD8+ T cells sorted from blood (inferred from file names), collected from a patient given nivolumab and ipilimumab in sequence. The sequence was obtained from a human donor with melanoma. CDR3 loop: CASSSGRGSNQPQHF. The DNA for the CDR3 is TGTGCCAGCAGTTCGGGGAGAGGAAGCAATCAGCCCCAGCATTTT.